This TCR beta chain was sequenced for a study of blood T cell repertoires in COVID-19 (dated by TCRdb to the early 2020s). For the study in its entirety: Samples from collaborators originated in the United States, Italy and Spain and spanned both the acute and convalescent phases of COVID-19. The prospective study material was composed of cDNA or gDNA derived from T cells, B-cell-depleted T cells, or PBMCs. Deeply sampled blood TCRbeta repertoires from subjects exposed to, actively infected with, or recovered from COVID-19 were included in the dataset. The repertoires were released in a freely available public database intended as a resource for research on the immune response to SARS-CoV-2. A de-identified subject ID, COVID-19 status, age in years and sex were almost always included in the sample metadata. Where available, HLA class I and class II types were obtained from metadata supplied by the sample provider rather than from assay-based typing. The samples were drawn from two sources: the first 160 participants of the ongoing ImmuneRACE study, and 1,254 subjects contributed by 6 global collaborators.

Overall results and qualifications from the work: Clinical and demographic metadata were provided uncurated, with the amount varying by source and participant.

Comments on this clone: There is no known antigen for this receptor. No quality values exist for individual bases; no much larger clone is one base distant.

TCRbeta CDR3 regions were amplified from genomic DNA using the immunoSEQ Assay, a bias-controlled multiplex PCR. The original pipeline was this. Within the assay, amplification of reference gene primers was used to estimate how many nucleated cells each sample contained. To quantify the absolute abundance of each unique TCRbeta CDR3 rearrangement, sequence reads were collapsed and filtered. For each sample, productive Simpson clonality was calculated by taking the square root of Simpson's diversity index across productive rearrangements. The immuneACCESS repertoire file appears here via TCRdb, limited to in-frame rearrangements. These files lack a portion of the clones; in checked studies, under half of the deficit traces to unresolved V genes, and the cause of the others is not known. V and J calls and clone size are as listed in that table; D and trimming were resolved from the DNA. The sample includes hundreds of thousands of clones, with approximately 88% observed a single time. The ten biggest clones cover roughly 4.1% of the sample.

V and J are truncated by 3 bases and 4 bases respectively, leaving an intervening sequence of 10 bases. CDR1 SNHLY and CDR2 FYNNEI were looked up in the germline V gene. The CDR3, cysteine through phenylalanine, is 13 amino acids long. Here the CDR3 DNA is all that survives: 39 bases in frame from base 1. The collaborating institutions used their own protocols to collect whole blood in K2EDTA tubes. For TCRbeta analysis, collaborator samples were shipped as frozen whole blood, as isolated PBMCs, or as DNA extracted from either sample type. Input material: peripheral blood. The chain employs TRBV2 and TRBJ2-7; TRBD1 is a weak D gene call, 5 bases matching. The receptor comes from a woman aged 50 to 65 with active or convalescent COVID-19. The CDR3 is CASSDETVYEQYF. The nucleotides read TGTGCCAGCAGTGATGAGACAGTTTACGAGCAGTACTTC.